This TCR beta chain emerged from a study of cytomegalovirus exposure and HLA in healthy donors. Comment on this clone: Its target is unknown.

Sequencing used immunoSEQ multiplex PCR; TCRdb keeps in-frame clones, though not all of them. The profile shows 100,000 to 120,000 clones, approximately 95% of them singletons. The ends lost 2 bases at V and 3 bases at J; junction bases unmatched: 0. Germline-derived CDR1 and CDR2 are MDHEN and SYDVKM. This CDR3 has 13 residues. General observations from the study: Most observed TCR sequences were rare, whereas some public TCRs were detected in many donors. Reportedly, diagnosis of cytomegalovirus status by the classifier showed high specificity and sensitivity. The study designated 160 or so TCR beta chains cytomegalovirus-associated.

The V call is TRBV28, the J call TRBJ1-1, with 7 bases identical to TRBD1. Sequencing used PBMCs. The sequence was obtained from a woman between 18 and 30 years old in good health and CMV-seronegative. Here the CDR3 reads CASSLQGDTEAFF. The CDR3 DNA sequence: TGTGCCAGCAGTTTACAGGGGGACACTGAAGCTTTCTTT.